This T cell receptor beta chain was recorded in a study of T cells in Graves' hyperthyroidism and ophthalmopathy. RNA transcripts gave rise to amplified TCR beta CDR3 regions. First-round RT-PCR with HTBI primers amplified the TCR CDR3 region. TCRdb fed the multiplex PCR reads into MiXCR, producing one record per CDR3 protein. The repertoire holds around 300,000 distinct CDR3 sequences, with more than 10% as singletons. This clonotype is deemed large (0.1 to 1%). The sequenced material came from blood. This receptor was taken from a woman younger than 45 with Graves' hyperthyroidism that later progressed to Graves' ophthalmopathy.

CDR3 sequence: CSARSIGGVNYGYTF. The CDR3 DNA is TGCAGTGCTAGAAGCATAGGGGGCGTTAACTATGGCTACACCTTC. The chain employs TRBV20-1 and TRBJ1-2; 7 positions match TRBD1. From germline, CDR1 is DFQATT and CDR2 SNEGSKA (reference sequence). The CDR3 is made up of 15 amino acids. V lost 2 bases to trimming and J lost 1 base; unmatched junction nucleotides: 7.